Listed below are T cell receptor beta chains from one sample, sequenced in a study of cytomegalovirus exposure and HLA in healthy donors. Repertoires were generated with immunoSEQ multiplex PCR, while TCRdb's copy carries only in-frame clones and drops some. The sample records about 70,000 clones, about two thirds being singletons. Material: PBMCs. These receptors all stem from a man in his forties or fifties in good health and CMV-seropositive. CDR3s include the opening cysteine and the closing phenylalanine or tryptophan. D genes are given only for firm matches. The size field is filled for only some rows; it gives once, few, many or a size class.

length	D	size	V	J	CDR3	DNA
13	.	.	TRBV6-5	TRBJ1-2	CASSYAGVYGYTF	TGTGCCAGCAGTTACGCAGGGGTCTATGGCTACACCTTC
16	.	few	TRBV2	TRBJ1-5	CASSERDTNSNQPQHF	TGTGCCAGCAGTGAAAGGGACACCAATAGCAATCAGCCCCAGCATTTT
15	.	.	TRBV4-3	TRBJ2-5	CASSQGRGIQETQYF	TGCGCCAGCAGCCAAGGCCGGGGGATACAGGAGACCCAGTACTTC
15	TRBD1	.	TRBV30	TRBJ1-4	CAWRETGTGDEKLFF	TGTGCCTGGAGGGAGACCGGGACAGGGGATGAAAAACTGTTTTTT
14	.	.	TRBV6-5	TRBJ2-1	CATNSGTKYNEQFF	TGTGCCACCAATAGCGGAACGAAATACAATGAGCAGTTCTTC
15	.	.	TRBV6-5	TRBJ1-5	CASSNRDIRHQPQHF	TGTGCCAGCAGTAACCGGGACATTCGTCATCAGCCCCAGCATTTT
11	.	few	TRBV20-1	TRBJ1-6	CSARSGSPLHF	TGCAGTGCTAGATCAGGTTCACCCCTCCACTTT
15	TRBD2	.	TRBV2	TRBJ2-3	CASSELLAIGNTQYF	TGTGCCAGCAGTGAATTACTAGCGATTGGAAATACGCAGTATTTT
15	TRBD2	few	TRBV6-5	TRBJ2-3	CASTRSGGAADTQYF	TGTGCCAGCACCCGAAGCGGGGGGGCGGCAGATACGCAGTATTTT
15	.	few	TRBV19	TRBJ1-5	CASSALGANNQPQHF	TGTGCCAGTAGCGCGTTGGGGGCGAACAATCAGCCCCAGCATTTT
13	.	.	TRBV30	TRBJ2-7	CAWSRTNVYEQYF	TGTGCCTGGAGTAGAACTAATGTCTACGAGCAGTACTTC
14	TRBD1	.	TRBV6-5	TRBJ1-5	CASSPDRDRGPQHF	TGTGCCAGCAGTCCCGACAGGGATCGGGGGCCCCAGCATTTT
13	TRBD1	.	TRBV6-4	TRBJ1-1	CASSEQGSTEAFF	TGTGCCAGCAGCGAACAGGGGAGCACTGAAGCTTTCTTT
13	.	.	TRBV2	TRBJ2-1	CASSYHSGNEQFF	TGTGCCAGCAGTTACCACTCCGGCAATGAGCAGTTCTTC
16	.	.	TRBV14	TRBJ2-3	CASSQEWGVPTDTQYF	TGTGCCAGCAGCCAGGAATGGGGGGTCCCCACAGATACGCAGTATTTT
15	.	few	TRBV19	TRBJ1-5	CASSNFQGLAQPQHF	TGTGCCAGTAGTAATTTCCAGGGTCTTGCACAGCCCCAGCATTTT
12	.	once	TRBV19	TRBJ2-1	CASSPSYNEQFF	TGTGCCAGTAGTCCCTCTTACAATGAGCAGTTCTTC
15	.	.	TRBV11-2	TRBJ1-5	CASSLDSKGDQPQHF	TGTGCCAGCAGCCTTGATAGCAAAGGCGATCAGCCCCAGCATTTT
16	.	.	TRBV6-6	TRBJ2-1	CASSQEGLLDGNEQFF	TGTGCCAGCAGTCAAGAAGGACTCCTCGATGGCAATGAGCAGTTCTTC
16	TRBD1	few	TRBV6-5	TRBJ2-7	CASSYSRTGDSYEQYF	TGTGCCAGCAGTTATTCGCGGACAGGGGACTCCTACGAGCAGTACTTC
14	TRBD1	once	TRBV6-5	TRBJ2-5	CASSRDRAQETQYF	TGTGCCAGCAGTAGGGACAGGGCTCAAGAGACCCAGTACTTC
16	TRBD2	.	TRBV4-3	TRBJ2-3	CASSQGTSDRTDTQYF	TGCGCCAGCAGCCAGGGGACTAGCGATCGCACAGATACGCAGTATTTT
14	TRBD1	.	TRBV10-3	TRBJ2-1	CAITPGQGALMQFF	TGTGCCATCACCCCGGGACAGGGGGCCCTTATGCAGTTCTTC
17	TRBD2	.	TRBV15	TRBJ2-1	CATSSTSGWSSYNEQFF	TGTGCCACCAGCTCGACTAGCGGGTGGAGCTCCTACAATGAGCAGTTCTTC
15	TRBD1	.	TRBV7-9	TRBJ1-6	CASSEGTGGNSPLHF	TGTGCCAGCAGCGAAGGGACAGGAGGGAATTCACCCCTCCACTTT
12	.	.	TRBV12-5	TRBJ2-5	CASANTGETQYF	TGTGCTAGTGCCAACACGGGGGAGACCCAGTACTTC
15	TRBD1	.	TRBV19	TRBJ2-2	CASLPDRGGSGELFF	TGTGCCAGTTTACCCGACAGGGGTGGATCCGGGGAGCTGTTTTTT
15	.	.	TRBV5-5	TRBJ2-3	CASSLLGGNTDTQYF	TGTGCCAGCAGCTTGTTAGGGGGAAACACAGATACGCAGTATTTT
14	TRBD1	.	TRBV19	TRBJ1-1	CASSLRTGLTEAFF	TGTGCCAGTAGTCTTCGGACAGGGCTCACTGAAGCTTTCTTT
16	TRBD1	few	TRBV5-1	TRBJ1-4	CASSPQSQGAGEKLFF	TGCGCCAGCAGCCCGCAATCACAGGGGGCGGGTGAAAAACTGTTTTTT
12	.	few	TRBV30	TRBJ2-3	CAWSYSTDTQYF	TGTGCCTGGAGCTACAGCACAGATACGCAGTATTTT
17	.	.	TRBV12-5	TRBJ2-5	CASGLVTFLDRKETQYF	TGTGCTAGTGGTTTGGTAACGTTCCTCGACAGGAAAGAGACCCAGTACTTC
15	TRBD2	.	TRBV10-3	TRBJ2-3	CAISENSGSLNTQYF	TGTGCCATCAGTGAGAACAGCGGGAGCTTAAATACGCAGTATTTT
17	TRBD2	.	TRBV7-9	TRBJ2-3	CASSYPPSGGLGDTQYF	TGTGCCAGCAGCTACCCCCCTAGCGGGGGATTGGGAGATACGCAGTATTTT
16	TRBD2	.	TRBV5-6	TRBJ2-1	CASSLRLAGKGHEQFF	TGTGCCAGCAGCCTGAGACTAGCGGGAAAGGGGCATGAGCAGTTCTTC
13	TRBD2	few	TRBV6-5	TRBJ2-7	CASSLAGGYEQYF	TGTGCCAGCAGCCTAGCGGGAGGCTACGAGCAGTACTTC
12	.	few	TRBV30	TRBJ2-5	CAWTSQGETQYF	TGTGCCTGGACATCCCAGGGGGAGACCCAGTACTTC
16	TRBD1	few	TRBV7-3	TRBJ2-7	CASSLLGDRGSAEQYF	TGTGCCAGCAGCTTATTAGGGGACAGGGGCTCAGCCGAGCAGTACTTC
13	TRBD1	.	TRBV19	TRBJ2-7	CARVDRANYEQYF	TGTGCCAGAGTCGACAGGGCCAACTACGAGCAGTACTTC
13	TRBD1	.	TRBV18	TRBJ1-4	CASTRDRNEKLFF	TGTGCCAGCACCCGGGACAGAAATGAAAAACTGTTTTTT
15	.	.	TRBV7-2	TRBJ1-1	CASSLVQGIGTEAFF	TGTGCCAGCAGCTTAGTTCAGGGTATAGGCACTGAAGCTTTCTTT
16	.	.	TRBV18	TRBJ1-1	CASSPFLEGLDTEAFF	TGTGCCAGCTCACCATTCTTGGAGGGGTTGGACACTGAAGCTTTCTTT
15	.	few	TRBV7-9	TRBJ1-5	CSSSLGGGKVLPQHF	TGTTCCAGCAGCTTAGGTGGGGGGAAGGTTTTGCCCCAGCATTTT
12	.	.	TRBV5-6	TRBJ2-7	CASSFGTYEQYF	TGTGCCAGCAGCTTCGGGACCTACGAGCAGTACTTC
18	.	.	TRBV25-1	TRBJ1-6	CASSEGVGRGSYNSPLHF	TGTGCCAGCAGTGAAGGAGTTGGGAGGGGGTCCTATAATTCACCCCTCCACTTT
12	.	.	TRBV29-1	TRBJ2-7	CSVEDSEAEQYF	TGCAGCGTTGAGGACAGCGAAGCCGAGCAGTACTTC